This T cell receptor (beta chain) was recovered during a study of OX40 agonist ivuxolimab in advanced cancers. The V gene's germline CDR1 is MDHEN and CDR2 SYDVKM. Deletions cut 6 bases from V and 2 bases from J, with 7 bases between. The CDR3 extends over 12 amino acids. Method: immunoSEQ multiplex PCR; TCRdb's copy keeps in-frame clones and lacks some. The data contain tens of thousands of clones, 83% of them singletons. This rearrangement joins TRBV28 to TRBJ1-2; D is undetermined. The sequencing here drew on CD4+ or CD8+ T cells sorted from blood, taken in a trial of the OX40 agonist ivuxolimab. This TCR came from an adult with an advanced solid tumor such as melanoma, head and neck, liver or kidney cancer. The DNA for the CDR3 is TGTGCCAGCAGATCGCCCAACTATGGCTACACCTTC. It encodes CASRSPNYGYTF.